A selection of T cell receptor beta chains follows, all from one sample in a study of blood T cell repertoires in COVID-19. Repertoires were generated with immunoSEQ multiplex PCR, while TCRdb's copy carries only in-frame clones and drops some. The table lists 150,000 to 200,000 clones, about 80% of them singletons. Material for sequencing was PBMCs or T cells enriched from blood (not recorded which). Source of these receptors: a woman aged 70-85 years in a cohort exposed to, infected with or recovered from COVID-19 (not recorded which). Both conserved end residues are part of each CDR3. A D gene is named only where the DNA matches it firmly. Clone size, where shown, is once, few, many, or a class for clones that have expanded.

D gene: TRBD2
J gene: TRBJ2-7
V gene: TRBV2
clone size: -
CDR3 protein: CASTSGTRTYEQYF
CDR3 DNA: TGTGCCAGCACCTCCGGGACTAGAACCTACGAGCAGTACTTC

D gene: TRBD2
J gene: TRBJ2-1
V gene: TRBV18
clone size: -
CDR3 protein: CASSRLRTSELYNEQFF
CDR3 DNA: TGTGCCAGCTCACGCTTACGGACTAGCGAGCTGTACAATGAGCAGTTCTTC

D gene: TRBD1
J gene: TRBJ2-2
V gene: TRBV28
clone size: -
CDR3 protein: CAGQGANTGELFF
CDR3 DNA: TGTGCCGGACAGGGTGCGAACACCGGGGAGCTGTTTTTT

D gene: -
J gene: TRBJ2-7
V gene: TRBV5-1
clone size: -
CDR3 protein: CASSLERSEQYF
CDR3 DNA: TGCGCCAGCAGCTTAGAGCGAAGCGAGCAGTACTTC

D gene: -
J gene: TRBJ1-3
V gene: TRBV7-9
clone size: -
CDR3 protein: CASTEGVSGNTIYF
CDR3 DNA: TGTGCCAGCACCGAGGGGGTGTCTGGAAACACCATATATTTT

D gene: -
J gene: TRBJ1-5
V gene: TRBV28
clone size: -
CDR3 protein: CASSRGFSNQPQHF
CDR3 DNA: TGTGCCAGCAGTAGGGGGTTCAGCAATCAGCCCCAGCATTTT

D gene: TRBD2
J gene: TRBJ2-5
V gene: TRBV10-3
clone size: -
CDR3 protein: CAISEGGTSGQETQYF
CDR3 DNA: TGTGCCATCAGTGAGGGAGGGACTAGCGGCCAAGAGACCCAGTACTTC

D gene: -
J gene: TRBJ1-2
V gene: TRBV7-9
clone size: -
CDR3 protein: CASSAHGQGWGGYTF
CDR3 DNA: TGTGCCAGCAGTGCGCACGGGCAGGGGTGGGGTGGCTACACCTTC

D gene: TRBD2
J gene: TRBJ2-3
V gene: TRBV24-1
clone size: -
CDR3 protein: CATSESPGTSGRWDTQYF
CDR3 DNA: TGTGCCACCAGTGAATCCCCCGGGACTAGCGGGAGGTGGGATACGCAGTATTTT

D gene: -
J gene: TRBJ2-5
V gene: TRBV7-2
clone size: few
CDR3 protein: CASSLGVNNFQETQYF
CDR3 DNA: TGTGCCAGCAGCTTAGGAGTCAATAACTTCCAAGAGACCCAGTACTTC

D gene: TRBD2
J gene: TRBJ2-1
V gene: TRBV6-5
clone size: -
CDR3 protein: CASRPSGSRYNEQFF
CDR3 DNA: TGTGCCAGCAGACCAAGCGGGAGTCGGTACAATGAGCAGTTCTTC

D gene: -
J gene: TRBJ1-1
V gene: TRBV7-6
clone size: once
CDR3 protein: CASSSQRNTEAFF
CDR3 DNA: TGTGCCAGCAGCTCACAACGGAACACTGAAGCTTTCTTT

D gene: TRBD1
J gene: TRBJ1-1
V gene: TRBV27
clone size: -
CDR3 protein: CASLPSDRVTEAFF
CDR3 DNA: TGTGCCAGCCTACCCTCCGACAGGGTCACTGAAGCTTTCTTT

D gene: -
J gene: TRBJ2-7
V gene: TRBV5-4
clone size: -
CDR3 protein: CASSLQGSEQYF
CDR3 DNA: TGTGCCAGCAGCTTGCAGGGATCCGAGCAGTACTTC

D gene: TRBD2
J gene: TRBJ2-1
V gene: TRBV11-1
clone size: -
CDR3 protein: CASSLGLAGVEQFF
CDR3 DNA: TGTGCCAGCAGCTTAGGACTAGCGGGAGTCGAGCAGTTCTTC

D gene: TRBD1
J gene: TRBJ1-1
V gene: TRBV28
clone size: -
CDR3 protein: CASRTQGGNTEAFF
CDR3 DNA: TGTGCCAGCCGAACTCAGGGGGGGAACACTGAAGCTTTCTTT

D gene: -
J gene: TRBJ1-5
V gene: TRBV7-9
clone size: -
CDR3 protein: CASSKTGLPDQPQHF
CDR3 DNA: TGTGCCAGCAGCAAAACAGGCCTCCCAGACCAGCCCCAGCATTTT

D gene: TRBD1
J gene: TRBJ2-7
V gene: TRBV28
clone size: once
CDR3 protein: CASSPTGTGNYEQYF
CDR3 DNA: TGTGCCAGCAGTCCTACCGGGACAGGGAACTACGAGCAGTACTTC

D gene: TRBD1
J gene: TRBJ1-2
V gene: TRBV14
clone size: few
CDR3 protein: CASSQAKGTEKPYGYTF
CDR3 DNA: TGTGCCAGCAGCCAAGCTAAAGGGACAGAAAAACCCTATGGCTACACCTTC

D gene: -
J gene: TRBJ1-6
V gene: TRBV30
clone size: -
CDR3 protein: CAISPGNNSPLHF
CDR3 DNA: TGTGCCATTTCCCCGGGGAATAATTCACCCCTCCACTTT

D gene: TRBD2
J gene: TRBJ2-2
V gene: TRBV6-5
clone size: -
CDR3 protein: CASRGLADTGELFF
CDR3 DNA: TGTGCCAGCAGGGGACTAGCGGACACCGGGGAGCTGTTTTTT

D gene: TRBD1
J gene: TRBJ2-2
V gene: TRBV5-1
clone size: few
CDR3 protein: CASSLVGPTGAKGTGELFF
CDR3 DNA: TGCGCCAGCAGCTTGGTGGGCCCGACAGGGGCAAAAGGGACCGGGGAGCTGTTTTTT

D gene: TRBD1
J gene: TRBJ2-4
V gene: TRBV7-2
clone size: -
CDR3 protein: CASSLKTGGRNIQYF
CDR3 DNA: TGTGCCAGCAGCTTAAAGACAGGGGGCAGAAACATTCAGTACTTC

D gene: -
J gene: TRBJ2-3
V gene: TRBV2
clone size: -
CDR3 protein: CASSDGLSTDTQYF
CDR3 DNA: TGTGCCAGCAGCGACGGACTAAGCACAGATACGCAGTATTTT

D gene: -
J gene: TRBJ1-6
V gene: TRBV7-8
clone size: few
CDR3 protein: CASSLGSAGNSPLHF
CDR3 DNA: TGTGCCAGCAGCTTAGGGTCGGCGGGAAATTCACCCCTCCACTTT

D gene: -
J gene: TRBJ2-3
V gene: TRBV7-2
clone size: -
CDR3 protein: CASRRTVLTDTQYF
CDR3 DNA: TGTGCCAGCAGACGGACAGTCCTCACAGATACGCAGTATTTT

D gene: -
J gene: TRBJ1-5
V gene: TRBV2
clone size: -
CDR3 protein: CASSRTDSNQPQHF
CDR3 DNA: TGTGCCAGCAGCAGGACAGATAGCAATCAGCCCCAGCATTTT

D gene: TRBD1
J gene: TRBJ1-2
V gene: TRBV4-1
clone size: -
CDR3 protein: CASSQMGTGRYGYTF
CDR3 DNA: TGCGCCAGCAGCCAGATGGGGACAGGGAGATATGGCTACACCTTC

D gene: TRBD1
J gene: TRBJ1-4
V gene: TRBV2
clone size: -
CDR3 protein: CASSGQGNEKLFF
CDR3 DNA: TGTGCCAGCAGTGGACAGGGTAATGAAAAACTGTTTTTT